The rows below give T cell receptor beta chains drawn from one sample of a study of human T cells and chemical hapten exposure. TCRdb recomputed calls from the RACE reads with MiXCR, one row per CDR3 protein. This sample yields about 300,000 distinct CDR3 sequences, of which 5.5% are seen a single time; about 8.2% belongs to the top ten. The sequences come from whole blood, collected in connection with sensitization to the hapten diphenylcyclopropenone (DPC). Source of these receptors: a young woman with alopecia areata. Some clones in this sample may be carry-over from other donors' samples. Each CDR3 is given with its conserved first and last residue. A D gene is named only where the DNA matches it firmly. Rows give clone size only sometimes, using once, few, many, or a class for an expanded clone.

d_call,v_call,clone_size,j_call,cdr3_aa,cdr3_nt
.,TRBV9,many,TRBJ2-7,CASSVLDSPYEQYF,TGTGCCAGCAGCGTTCTGGACAGTCCCTACGAGCAGTACTTC
TRBD2,TRBV29-1,.,TRBJ2-3,CSADTIAGGPNTQYF,TGCAGCGCCGACACCATAGCGGGGGGGCCAAATACGCAGTATTTT
TRBD1,TRBV27,.,TRBJ1-5,CASGPLGQGDNQPQHF,TGTGCCAGCGGTCCTCTAGGACAGGGGGACAATCAGCCCCAGCATTTT
.,TRBV10-3,few,TRBJ2-1,CAIRGAGYNEQFF,TGTGCCATCAGGGGCGCTGGCTACAATGAGCAGTTCTTC
.,TRBV12-3/TRBV12-4,many,TRBJ2-7,CASSDLGAEQYF,TGTGCCAGCTCCGACTTGGGGGCCGAGCAGTACTTC
TRBD2,TRBV2,few,TRBJ2-1,CASRGSGGLNEQFF,TGTGCCAGCAGAGGTAGCGGGGGTCTTAATGAGCAGTTCTTC
.,TRBV28,.,TRBJ1-6,CASTETWNSPLHF,TGTGCCAGCACGGAGACCTGGAATTCACCCCTCCACTTT
.,TRBV6-6,.,TRBJ2-3,CASSSQEDTQYF,TGTGCCAGCAGTTCCCAGGAGGATACGCAGTATTTT
.,TRBV6-2/TRBV6-3,many,TRBJ2-7,CASSYGGLEQYF,TGTGCCAGCAGTTATGGAGGGTTGGAGCAGTACTTC
TRBD1,TRBV5-1,many,TRBJ2-5,CASSFQGAEETQYF,TGCGCCAGCAGCTTTCAGGGGGCTGAAGAGACCCAGTACTTC
.,TRBV4-3,many,TRBJ2-4,CASSQERRPIKNIQYF,TGCGCCAGCAGCCAAGAAAGGCGGCCTATCAAAAACATTCAGTACTTC
TRBD1,TRBV2,many,TRBJ1-1,CASRKTGRTEAFF,TGTGCCAGCAGAAAGACAGGGCGAACTGAAGCTTTCTTT
.,TRBV24-1,.,TRBJ1-2,CATSDSTVGEDGYTF,TGTGCCACCAGTGATTCGACAGTCGGAGAAGATGGCTACACCTTC
.,TRBV7-9,few,TRBJ2-7,CASSLRAGDYEQYF,TGTGCCAGCAGCTTAAGGGCAGGTGACTACGAGCAGTACTTC
.,TRBV11-3,many,TRBJ2-3,CASSLFTSDTQYF,TGTGCCAGCAGCTTATTCACTTCAGATACGCAGTATTTT
.,TRBV7-9,many,TRBJ1-1,CASSSGQKYEAFF,TGTGCCAGCAGCTCCGGACAGAAATATGAAGCTTTCTTT
TRBD1,TRBV12-3/TRBV12-4,few,TRBJ2-5,CASRRQGSETQYF,TGTGCCAGCAGGCGACAGGGGTCGGAGACCCAGTACTTC
TRBD2,TRBV7-2,.,TRBJ2-3,CASSQQAGGTRTDTQYF,TGTGCCAGCAGCCAGCAGGCGGGGGGCACTCGTACAGATACGCAGTATTTT
.,TRBV18,few,TRBJ2-7,CASSPPNRKYEQYF,TGTGCCAGCTCACCACCGAACAGGAAGTACGAGCAGTACTTC
.,TRBV4-1,few,TRBJ2-7,CASSQDRPGGGYEQYF,TGCGCCAGCAGCCAAGATCGCCCCGGGGGCGGATACGAGCAGTACTTC
TRBD1,TRBV6-5,few,TRBJ2-7,CASSYSRGQFTIYEQYF,TGTGCCAGCAGTTACTCGAGGGGGCAGTTCACGATTTACGAGCAGTACTTC
TRBD1,TRBV12-3/TRBV12-4,many,TRBJ1-5,CASSFLGQGIQPQHF,TGTGCCAGCAGTTTTTTAGGACAGGGGATTCAGCCCCAGCATTTT
TRBD2,TRBV4-3,.,TRBJ2-3,CASSQVGGRGELFTDTQYF,TGCGCCAGCAGCCAAGTGGGAGGGAGAGGGGAGCTCTTCACAGATACGCAGTATTTT
.,TRBV19,few,TRBJ2-5,CASSIGLSKTQYF,TGTGCCAGTAGTATAGGCCTTTCAAAGACCCAGTACTTC
.,TRBV6-5,many,TRBJ1-1,CASSYSTSVYPQPLNTEAFF,TGTGCCAGCAGTTACTCGACGTCAGTTTATCCCCAACCTTTGAACACTGAAGCTTTCTTT